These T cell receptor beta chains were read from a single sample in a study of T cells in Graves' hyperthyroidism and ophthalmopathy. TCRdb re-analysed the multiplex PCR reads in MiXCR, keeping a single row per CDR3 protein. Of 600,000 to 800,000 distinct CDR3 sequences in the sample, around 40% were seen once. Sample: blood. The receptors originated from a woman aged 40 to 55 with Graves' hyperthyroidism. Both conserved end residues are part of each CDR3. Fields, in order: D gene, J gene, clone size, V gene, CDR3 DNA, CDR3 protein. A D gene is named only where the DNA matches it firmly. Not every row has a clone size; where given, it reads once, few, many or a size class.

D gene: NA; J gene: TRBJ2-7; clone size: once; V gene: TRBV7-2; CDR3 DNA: TGTGCCAGCAGCTCCGGTGCTAGCCAGACCGACGAGCAGTACTTC; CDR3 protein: CASSSGASQTDEQYF
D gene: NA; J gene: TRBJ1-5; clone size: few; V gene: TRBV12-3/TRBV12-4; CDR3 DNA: TGTGCCAGCAGTTACTTTGGGCCGAGTAATCAGCCCCAGCATTTT; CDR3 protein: CASSYFGPSNQPQHF
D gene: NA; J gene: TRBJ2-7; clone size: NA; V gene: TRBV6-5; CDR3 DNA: TGTGCCAGCAGTTACAACAGACAAGTTTTGGAGCAGTACTTC; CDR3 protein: CASSYNRQVLEQYF
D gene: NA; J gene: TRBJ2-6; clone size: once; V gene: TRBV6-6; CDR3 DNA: TGTGCCAGCAGTTACTCGGGCCTCGGCGGGGCCAACGTCCTGACTTTC; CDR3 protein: CASSYSGLGGANVLTF
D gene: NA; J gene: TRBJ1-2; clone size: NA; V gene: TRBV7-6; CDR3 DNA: TGTGCCAGCAGCTTAGAACATGAGACAGGATATGGCTACACCTTC; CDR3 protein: CASSLEHETGYGYTF
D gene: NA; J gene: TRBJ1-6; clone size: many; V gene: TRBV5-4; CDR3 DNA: TGTGCCAGCAGCCAGAACAAGCTCCCCGCAAATTCACCCCTCCACTTT; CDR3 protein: CASSQNKLPANSPLHF
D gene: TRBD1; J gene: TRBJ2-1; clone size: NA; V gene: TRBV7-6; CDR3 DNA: TGTGCCAGCAGGGGACAGGGGATGGAGAGCTCCTACAATGAGCAGTTCTTC; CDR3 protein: CASRGQGMESSYNEQFF
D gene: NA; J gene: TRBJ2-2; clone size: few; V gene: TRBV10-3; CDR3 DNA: TGTGCCATCAGCGATAGAATAATTTTGAACACCGGGGAGCTGTTTTTT; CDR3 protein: CAISDRIILNTGELFF
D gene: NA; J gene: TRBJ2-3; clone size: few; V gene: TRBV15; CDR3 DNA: TGTGCCACCAGCAGAGAACCAGTCGCAGATACGCAGTATTTT; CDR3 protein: CATSREPVADTQYF
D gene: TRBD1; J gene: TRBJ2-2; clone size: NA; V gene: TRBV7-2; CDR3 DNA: TGTGCCAGCAGCCCGACAGGGGGCAACGGGGAGCTGTTTTTT; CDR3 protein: CASSPTGGNGELFF
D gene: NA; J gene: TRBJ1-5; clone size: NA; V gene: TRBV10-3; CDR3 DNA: TGTGCCAGCAGTGAACCAGGGGTGCAGCCCCAGCATTTT; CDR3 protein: CASSEPGVQPQHF
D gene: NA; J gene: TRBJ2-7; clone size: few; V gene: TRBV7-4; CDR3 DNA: TGTGCCAGCAGCCCAGCCCCAGGCCGCGCCTACGAGCAGTACTTC; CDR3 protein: CASSPAPGRAYEQYF
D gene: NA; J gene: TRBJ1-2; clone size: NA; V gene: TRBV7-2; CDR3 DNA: TGTGCCAGCAGCTCGCTGGGCTATGGCTACACCTTC; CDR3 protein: CASSSLGYGYTF
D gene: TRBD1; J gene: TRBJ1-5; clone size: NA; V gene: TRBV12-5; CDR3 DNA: TGTGCTAGTGGTTTGGTACGGGACAGGAATCAGCCCCAGCATTTT; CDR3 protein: CASGLVRDRNQPQHF
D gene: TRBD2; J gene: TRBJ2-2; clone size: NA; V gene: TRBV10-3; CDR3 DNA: TGTGCCAGCAGCCGCGGGGGGGCGGACGCCGGGGAGCTGTTTTTT; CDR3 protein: CASSRGGADAGELFF
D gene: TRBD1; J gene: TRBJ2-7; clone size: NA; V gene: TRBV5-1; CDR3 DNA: TGCGCCAGCAGTTCCGGGACAGGGGGGAAGGAGCAGTACTTC; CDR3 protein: CASSSGTGGKEQYF
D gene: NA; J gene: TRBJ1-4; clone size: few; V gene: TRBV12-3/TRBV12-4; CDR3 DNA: TGTGCCAGCAGTTTAGACAACCCACGGGCCACTAATGAAAAACTGTTTTTT; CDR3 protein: CASSLDNPRATNEKLFF
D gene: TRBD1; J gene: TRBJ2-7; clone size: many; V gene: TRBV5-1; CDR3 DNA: TGCGCCAGCAGCTTAGACAGGGCGGACGAGCAGTACTTC; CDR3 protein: CASSLDRADEQYF
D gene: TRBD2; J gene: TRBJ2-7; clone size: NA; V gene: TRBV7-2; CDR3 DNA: TGCGCCAGCAGCCCTCAATATAGCGGGGAAACCTACGAGCAGTACTTC; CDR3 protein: CASSPQYSGETYEQYF
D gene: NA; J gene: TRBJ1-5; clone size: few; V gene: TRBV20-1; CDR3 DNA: TGCAGTGCTAAGGACGCCAATAGCAATCAGCCCCAGCATTTT; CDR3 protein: CSAKDANSNQPQHF
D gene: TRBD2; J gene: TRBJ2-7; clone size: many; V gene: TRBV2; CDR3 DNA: TGTGCCAGCAGGGGACTAGCGGGAAGGAGTGAGCAGTACTTC; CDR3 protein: CASRGLAGRSEQYF
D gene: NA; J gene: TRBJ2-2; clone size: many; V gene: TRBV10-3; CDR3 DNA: TGTGCCATCAGTGGAGGCGGGCCGGGGACCGGGGAGCTGTTTTTT; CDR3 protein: CAISGGGPGTGELFF
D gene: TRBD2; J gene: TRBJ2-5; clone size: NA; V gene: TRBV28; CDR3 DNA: TGTGCCAGCAGTTACCCCCAGCGGGGGGAAGAGACCCAGTACTTC; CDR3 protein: CASSYPQRGEETQYF
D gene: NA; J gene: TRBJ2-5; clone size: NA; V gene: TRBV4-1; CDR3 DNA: TGCGCCAGCAGCCAAGAACCCCAATTAGCAGGGGAGACCCAGTACTTC; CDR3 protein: CASSQEPQLAGETQYF
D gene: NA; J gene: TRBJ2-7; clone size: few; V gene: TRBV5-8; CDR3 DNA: TGTGCCAGCAGCTTCATGGGGGTATCCTACGAGCAGTACTTC; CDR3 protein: CASSFMGVSYEQYF
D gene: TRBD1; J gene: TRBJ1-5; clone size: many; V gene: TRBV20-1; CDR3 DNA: TGCAGCGCTAGCGGTAGTGACGGGTCAGGGGGCCTCGATCAGCCCCAGCATTTT; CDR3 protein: CSASGSDGSGGLDQPQHF
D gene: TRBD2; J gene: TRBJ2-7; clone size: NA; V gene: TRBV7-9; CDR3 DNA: TGTGCCAGCAGACCCGAACTAGCGGGGGGGTTTTACGAGCAGTACTTC; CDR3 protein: CASRPELAGGFYEQYF
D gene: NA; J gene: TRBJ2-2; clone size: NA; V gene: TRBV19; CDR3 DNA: TGTGCCAGTAGTATAGTCGGGGGGCCGAACACCGGGGAGCTGTTTTTT; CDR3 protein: CASSIVGGPNTGELFF
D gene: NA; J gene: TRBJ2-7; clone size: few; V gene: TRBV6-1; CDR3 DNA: TGTGCCAGCAGTGAAGTGTGGAGCTACGAGCAGTACTTC; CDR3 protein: CASSEVWSYEQYF
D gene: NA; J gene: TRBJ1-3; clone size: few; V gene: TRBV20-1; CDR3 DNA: TGCAGTGCTAGCAGGGAATTGGGGAACACCATATATTTT; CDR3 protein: CSASRELGNTIYF
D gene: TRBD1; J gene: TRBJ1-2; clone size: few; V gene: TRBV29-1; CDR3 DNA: TGCAGCGTTGACCCCGGACAGGGGAGTGGCTACACCTTC; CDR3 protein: CSVDPGQGSGYTF
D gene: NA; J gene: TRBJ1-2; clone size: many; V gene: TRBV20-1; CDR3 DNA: TGCAGTGCTACGGGGGGGTATGGCTACACCTTC; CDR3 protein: CSATGGYGYTF
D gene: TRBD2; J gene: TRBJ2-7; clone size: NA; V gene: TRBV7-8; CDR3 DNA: TGTGCCAGCAGCCACCCGGGGCGGGAGCTCCACGAGCAGTACTTC; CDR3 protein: CASSHPGRELHEQYF
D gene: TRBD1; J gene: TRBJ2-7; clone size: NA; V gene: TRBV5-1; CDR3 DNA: TGCGCCAGCAGCGCCGATCCCGGGACAGGGGGTCCGCAGCAGTACTTC; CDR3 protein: CASSADPGTGGPQQYF
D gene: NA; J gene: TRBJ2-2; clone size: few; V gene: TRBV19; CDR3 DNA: TGTGCCAGTACCCCTCTGACTGGAGCCGGGGAGCTGTTTTTT; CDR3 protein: CASTPLTGAGELFF
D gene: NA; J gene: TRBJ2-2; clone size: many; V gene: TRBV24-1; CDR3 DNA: TGTGCGACCTTGGACCGGTACACCGGGGAGCTGTTTTTT; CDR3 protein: CATLDRYTGELFF
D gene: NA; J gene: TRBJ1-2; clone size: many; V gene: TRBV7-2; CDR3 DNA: TGTGCCAGCAGCTTATGGGGCCGGGGCTATGGCTACACCTTC; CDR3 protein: CASSLWGRGYGYTF
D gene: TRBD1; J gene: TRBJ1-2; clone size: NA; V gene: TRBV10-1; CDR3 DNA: TGCGCCCCCCAGGGACAGGGGGCCTCAGGCTACACCTTC; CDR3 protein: CAPQGQGASGYTF
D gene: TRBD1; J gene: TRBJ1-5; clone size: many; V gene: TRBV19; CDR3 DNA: TGTGCCAGCGCCACGGGACAGAGCAATCAGCCCCAGCATTTT; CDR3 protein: CASATGQSNQPQHF
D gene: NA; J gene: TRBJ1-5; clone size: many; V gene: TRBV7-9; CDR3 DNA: TGTGCCAGCAGCCACCAACAGGGAGGTAGGGATCAGCCCCAGCATTTT; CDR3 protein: CASSHQQGGRDQPQHF
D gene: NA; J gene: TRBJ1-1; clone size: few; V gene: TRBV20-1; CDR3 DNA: TGCAGTGCTAAGGGGGGAGGGGGGAACACTGAAGCTTTCTTT; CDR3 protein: CSAKGGGGNTEAFF
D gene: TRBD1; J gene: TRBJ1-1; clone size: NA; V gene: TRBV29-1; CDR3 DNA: TGCAGCGTTGTGGGGCCTAGGGGACAGACTATCCCCACTGAAGCTTTCTTT; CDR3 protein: CSVVGPRGQTIPTEAFF
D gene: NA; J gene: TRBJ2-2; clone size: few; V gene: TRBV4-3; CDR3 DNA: TGCGCCAGCAGCTCCCGGACAGTTTTAAGGACCGGGGAGCTGTTTTTT; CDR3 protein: CASSSRTVLRTGELFF
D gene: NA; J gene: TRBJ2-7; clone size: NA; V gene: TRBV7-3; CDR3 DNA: TGTTCCAGCAGCCAAGAAGGCTCTCTAGGCTACGAGCAGTACTTC; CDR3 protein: CSSSQEGSLGYEQYF
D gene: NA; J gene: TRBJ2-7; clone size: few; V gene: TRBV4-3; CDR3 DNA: TGCGCCAGCAGCCATCCAGGGGAATCCTACGAGCAGTACTTC; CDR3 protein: CASSHPGESYEQYF
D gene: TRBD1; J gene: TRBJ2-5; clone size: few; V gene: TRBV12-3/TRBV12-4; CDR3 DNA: TGTGCCAGCAGTTTACTAACAGGGGGCAGAGAGACCCAGTACTTC; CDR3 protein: CASSLLTGGRETQYF
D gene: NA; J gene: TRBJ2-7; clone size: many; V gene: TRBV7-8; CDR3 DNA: TGTGCCAGCAGCTTAGACGCAGGGTGGGATTACGAGCAGTACTTC; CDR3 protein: CASSLDAGWDYEQYF
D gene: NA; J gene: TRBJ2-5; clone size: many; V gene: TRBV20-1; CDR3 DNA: TGCAGTGCTCAGACCGGGGTGCAAGAGACCCAGTACTTC; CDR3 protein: CSAQTGVQETQYF
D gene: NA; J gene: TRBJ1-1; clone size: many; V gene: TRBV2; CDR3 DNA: TGTGCCAGCAGTGTGGTGAACACTGAAGCTTTCTTT; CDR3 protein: CASSVVNTEAFF
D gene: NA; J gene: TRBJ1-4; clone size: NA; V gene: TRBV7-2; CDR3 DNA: TGTGCCAGCAGCTTAGGGGACACTAATGAAAAACTGTTTTTT; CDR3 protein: CASSLGDTNEKLFF
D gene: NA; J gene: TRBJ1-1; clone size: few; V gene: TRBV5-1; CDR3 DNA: TGCGCCAGCAGCTTGGCGACGAGGGGCATGGACACTGAAGCTTTCTTT; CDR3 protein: CASSLATRGMDTEAFF
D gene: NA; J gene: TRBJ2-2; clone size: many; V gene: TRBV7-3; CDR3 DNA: TGTGCCAGCAGCCCGGGCGCCCTGGTGGAGCTGTTTTTT; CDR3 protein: CASSPGALVELFF
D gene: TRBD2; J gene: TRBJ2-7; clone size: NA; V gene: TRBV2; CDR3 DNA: TGTGCCAGCAGGGGGGAAGCGGGAGTAACCTACGAGCAGTACTTC; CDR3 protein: CASRGEAGVTYEQYF
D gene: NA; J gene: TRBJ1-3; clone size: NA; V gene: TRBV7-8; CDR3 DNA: TGTGCCAGCAGTCCTAGACACGAAGCTTACTCTGGAAACACCATATATTTT; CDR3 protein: CASSPRHEAYSGNTIYF
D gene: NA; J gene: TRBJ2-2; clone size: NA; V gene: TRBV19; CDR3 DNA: TGTGCCAGTAGTATCCTCCTAGGGGAGCCGTTTTTT; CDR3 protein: CASSILLGEPFF
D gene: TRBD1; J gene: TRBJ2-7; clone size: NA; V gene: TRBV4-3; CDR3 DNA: TGCGCCAGCAGCCAAGACGGGGACAGCTACGAGCAGTACTTC; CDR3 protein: CASSQDGDSYEQYF
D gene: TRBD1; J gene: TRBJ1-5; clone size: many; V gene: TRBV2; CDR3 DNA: TGTGCCAGCAGAGAGACAGGGGCTAGCAATCAGCCCCAGCATTTT; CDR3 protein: CASRETGASNQPQHF
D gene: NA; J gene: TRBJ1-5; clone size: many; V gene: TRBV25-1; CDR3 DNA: TGTGCCAGCAGTGAAGTGTATAGCAATCAGCCCCAGCATTTT; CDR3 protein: CASSEVYSNQPQHF
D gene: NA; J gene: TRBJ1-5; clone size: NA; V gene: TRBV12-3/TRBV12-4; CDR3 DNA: TGTGCCAGCAGTCCGGACTGGAGGCATGAGCATTTT; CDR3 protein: CASSPDWRHEHF